Listed below are T cell receptor beta chains from one sample, sequenced in a study of T cells expressing NK-cell markers. Each CDR3 protein gets one entry in TCRdb, which reprocessed the 5' RACE reads and gives no DNA. The sample's table shows a few hundred thousand distinct CDR3 sequences. The sequencing sample was made of blood T cells: a sorted CD56 or NKG2C T cell subset, CD4+ or CD8+ T cells, or bulk PBMC T cells (not recorded which). These receptors were obtained from a young man in good health. The CDR3 runs from the conserved cysteine through the conserved F or W.

V gene	J gene	CDR3 length	CDR3 protein
TRBV11-2	TRBJ2-1	17	CASSPRTSGPSYNEQFF
TRBV7-2	TRBJ2-2	17	CASSIAAQTPPTGELFF
TRBV12-5	TRBJ1-1	12	CASGLGYSEAFF
TRBV7-9	TRBJ1-1	13	CASSLAGTGEAFF
TRBV7-9	TRBJ1-3	17	CASSPSPTGAAGNTIYF
TRBV29-1	TRBJ1-1	14	CSVELRGAGTEAFF
TRBV9	TRBJ2-3	16	CASSVGLADFTDTQYF
TRBV5-1	TRBJ2-1	19	CASSWGLAVLVSSYNEQFF
TRBV12-3/TRBV12-4	TRBJ1-1	13	CASSFRSDSEAFF
TRBV24-1	TRBJ2-3	12	CATGQTTDTQYF
TRBV7-8	TRBJ2-2	16	CASSLVVTTNTGELFF
TRBV6-1	TRBJ1-3	18	CASRRISGTAHSGNTIYF
TRBV4-3	TRBJ1-4	15	CASSQVGTGYEKLFF
TRBV20-1	TRBJ1-2	11	CSVSRTAGYTF
TRBV29-1	TRBJ2-7	15	CSPQGDTRNSYEQYF
TRBV28	TRBJ1-1	12	CASSTGNTEAFF
TRBV12-3/TRBV12-4	TRBJ2-7	15	CASSSSGRLDYEQYF
TRBV5-1	TRBJ2-7	16	CASSLVLDRGIHEQYF
TRBV29-1	TRBJ2-3	14	CSVREQPRTDTQYF
TRBV11-3	TRBJ2-1	16	CASSYRGLAGVREQFF
TRBV20-1	TRBJ1-1	11	CSANLRLGAFF
TRBV20-1	TRBJ2-3	16	CSARDRRLAGSDTQYF
TRBV20-1	TRBJ1-2	13	CSARPGLNYGYTF
TRBV14	TRBJ2-7	14	CASSGRGSPVEQYF
TRBV7-2	TRBJ2-1	14	CASSTLTGGVEQFF
TRBV5-5	TRBJ2-1	15	CASSPGLINYNEQFF
TRBV6-1	TRBJ2-7	17	CASSRGQGARSSYEQYF
TRBV27	TRBJ2-5	15	CASSPLGLLGETQYF
TRBV7-9	TRBJ2-5	13	CATLSGMQETQYF
TRBV5-1	TRBJ2-3	16	CASSPGGTASTDTQYF
TRBV29-1	TRBJ2-1	14	CSVESGGLNNEQFF
TRBV7-4	TRBJ2-1	12	CASSLAGKEQFF
TRBV7-6	TRBJ2-7	12	CASSLSPNEQYF
TRBV9	TRBJ2-3	14	CASSALGGPDTQYF
TRBV28	TRBJ2-7	16	CASSTLAGGNYYEQYF
TRBV27	TRBJ2-7	16	CASSSQTGGGPHEQYF
TRBV7-9	TRBJ2-1	14	CAIPKQGSLDEQFF
TRBV5-1	TRBJ2-1	18	CASSLISPPARDRYEQFF
TRBV5-5	TRBJ2-6	18	CASSSRLAGVSGANVLTF
TRBV30	TRBJ2-3	13	CAWTGGITDTQYF
TRBV6-1	TRBJ1-3	17	CASQKQGALFSGNTIYF
TRBV30	TRBJ2-2	15	CAWSAPRGGTGELFF
TRBV7-3	TRBJ2-1	15	CASSLGGRGVNEQFF
TRBV7-2	TRBJ2-5	15	CASSRRLAGEETQYF
TRBV24-1	TRBJ2-3	16	CATREGISGNSDTQYF
TRBV6-2/TRBV6-3	TRBJ1-5	15	CASSLGQGFGQPQHF
TRBV20-1	TRBJ2-5	15	CSARDIQGGVLTQYF
TRBV5-1	TRBJ2-3	18	CASSTEFPGLGETDTQYF
TRBV5-6	TRBJ1-3	16	CASSFRATGGGNTIYF
TRBV11-2	TRBJ2-3	14	CASSLVWETDTQYF
TRBV7-9	TRBJ2-1	13	CASSMGQFDEQFF
TRBV5-1	TRBJ1-3	16	CASSLGSNQRGNTIYF
TRBV12-5	TRBJ2-1	14	CASGPGTGFNEQFF
TRBV20-1	TRBJ2-7	12	CSARGSGSGQYF
TRBV20-1	TRBJ1-2	16	CSASGDRLTHNYGYTF
TRBV12-3/TRBV12-4	TRBJ2-7	14	CASSLGVAPYEQYF